These 26 T cell receptor beta chains came from one sample sequenced in a study of T cells in Graves' hyperthyroidism and ophthalmopathy. RNA transcripts provided the source from which TCR beta CDR3 regions were amplified. In the first-round RT-PCR of the TCR CDR3, the HTBI primer set was used. MiXCR was run by TCRdb on the multiplex PCR reads, yielding one entry per CDR3 protein. The top ten clones hold 29% of a sample with a few hundred thousand distinct CDR3 sequences, about 16% of them seen once. The material sequenced was blood. The receptors derive from a woman younger than 45 with Graves' ophthalmopathy.

This clonotype was recorded many times. The J gene is TRBJ1-5, the V gene TRBV27; D gene unclear. The CDR3 covers 13 residues. Looked up from germline, CDR1 is MNHEY and CDR2 is SMNVEV (reference sequence). V was clipped by 3 bases and J by 1 base, with 4 bases between them. The CDR3 loop is CASSFKSNQPQHF. CDR3 in DNA: TGTGCCAGCAGTTTCAAAAGCAATCAGCCCCAGCATTTT.

This clonotype was seen ten or more times. The rearrangement links TRBV20-1 to TRBJ2-7; D gene uncertain. From germline, CDR1 is DFQATT and CDR2 SNEGSKA (reference sequence). The CDR3 extends over 11 amino acids. The V and J ends lost 6 bases and 3 bases respectively, with 9 bases between them. The CDR3 region has the DNA TGCAGTGCCTCCTCGGACTACGAGCAGTACTTC. Its protein is CSASSDYEQYF.

This clonotype was detected ten times or more. The genes are TRBV16 and TRBJ2-7; D might be TRBD1 (5 bases). Germline V gene data show CDR1 as KGHSY and CDR2 as FQNENV. The V end lost 0 bases, the J end lost 0 bases, and 6 bases lay between the germline ends. CDR3 length: 14 amino acids. The CDR3 nucleotides read TGTGCCAGCAGCCAATCGGGGCTCTCCTACGAGCAGTACTTC. Residues: CASSQSGLSYEQYF.

This clonotype has only a few counts. V gene TRBV27 combines with J gene TRBJ2-7, with D perhaps matching TRBD2 (5 bases). Germline V gene lookup returns CDR1 MNHEY and CDR2 SMNVEV (reference sequence). V lost 0 bases and J lost 5, with 17 bases in between. This CDR3 contains 16 residues. The CDR3 protein is CASSLSSLAGWDEQYF. The DNA for the CDR3 is TGTGCCAGCAGTTTATCGTCCCTAGCTGGGTGGGACGAGCAGTACTTC.

This clonotype was found a few times. The gene calls are TRBV9 and TRBJ2-5; D not resolved. Germline loops: CDR1 SGDLS, CDR2 YYNGEE. V lost 0 bases and J lost 1, with 10 bases in between. The CDR3 is made up of 15 amino acids. In nucleotides, the CDR3 is TGTGCCAGCAGCGTAGTCGGAGACTCCCAAGAGACCCAGTACTTC. Its translation is CASSVVGDSQETQYF.

The chain uses TRBV5-1 and TRBJ1-1; TRBD1 might be the D (6 bases). CDR3 size: 14 residues. Germline assignment: CDR1 SGHRS and CDR2 YFSETQ. V was pared by 5 bases and J by 2 bases, with 13 bases between. The CDR3 here is CASSTGGANTEAFF. The DNA for the CDR3 is TGCGCCAGCAGTACCGGGGGGGCAAACACTGAAGCTTTCTTT.

The rearrangement uses TRBV9 and TRBJ2-3, with a possible D match to TRBD2 (7 bases). V dropped 5 bases and J dropped 6 bases, with 16 bases sitting between them. From germline, CDR1 is SGDLS and CDR2 YYNGEE. The CDR3 has 14 residues. The CDR3 DNA follows: TGTGCCAGCAGTGGAGGGGGGGTAGCGGATACGCAGTATTTT. The encoded protein is CASSGGGVADTQYF.

This clonotype appeared many times. The CDR3 bases are TGCGCCAGCAGCTTGGACGGGAGGGCCGGATACGAGCAGTACTTC. Residues: CASSLDGRAGYEQYF. The rearrangement uses TRBV5-1 and TRBJ2-7; 8 bases are shared with TRBD2. V gave up 0 bases and J gave up 4 bases; unmatched junction bases: 6. The germline V gene has CDR1 SGHRS and CDR2 YFSETQ. The CDR3 spans 15 residues.

This clonotype was picked up many times. The genes are TRBV3-1 and TRBJ2-1, with TRBD1 matching over 10 bases. The CDR3 sequence is 15 residues long. Germline V CDR1 and CDR2: LGHDT, YNNKEL (reference sequence). J was trimmed by 7 bases and V by 0 bases; bases with no gene match: 3. The CDR3: CASSQDLGQGNEQFF. As DNA, the CDR3 is TGTGCCAGCAGCCAAGACTTGGGACAGGGGAATGAGCAGTTCTTC.

The chain combines TRBV7-9 with TRBJ2-3; the D gene is possibly TRBD1 (6 bases). Germline V gives CDR1 SEHNR, CDR2 FQNEAQ (reference sequence). Trimming left V 9 bases short and J 2 bases short, with 15 bases between. The CDR3 totals 14 residues. The CDR3 DNA sequence: TGTGCCAGTATCACAGGGCAGATCACAGATACGCAGTATTTT. Protein sequence: CASITGQITDTQYF.

This clonotype was seen ten or more times. The gene calls are TRBV24-1 and TRBJ2-2, with D unresolved. In germline, CDR1 is KGHDR, CDR2 SFDVKD. V was trimmed by 1 base and J by 0 bases, leaving 14 bases between them. The CDR3 extends over 18 amino acids. The CDR3 region has the DNA TGTGCCACCAGTGATTTCCGGCAAGCCCCAACGAACACCGGGGAGCTGTTTTTT. Its protein product is CATSDFRQAPTNTGELFF.

This clonotype occurred many times. This sequence joins TRBV7-2 and TRBJ2-7, with D tentatively TRBD1 (5 bases). The CDR3 is 14 residues long. V gave up 2 bases and J gave up 4 bases, with 12 bases separating them. From germline, CDR1 is SGHTA and CDR2 FQGNSA. In nucleotides, the CDR3 is TGTGCCAGCAGCTTAAGCCAGGGTTTGTACGAGCAGTACTTC. This gives the protein CASSLSQGLYEQYF.

DNA of the CDR3: TGCGCCAGCAGCTCTAGTATAAGGGCAACTAATGAAAAACTGTTTTTT. Translated, it gives CASSSSIRATNEKLFF. The genes are TRBV5-1 and TRBJ1-4; D uncertain. Germline CDR1 and CDR2: SGHRS and YFSETQ. Trimming pared 3 bases from V and 0 bases from J, leaving 12 bases between. The CDR3 is 16 amino acids.

This clonotype was counted only a few times. The CDR3 DNA reads TGCAGTGCTAGAGTCCCGGGACACCCCCTTTACGAGCAGTACTTC. Protein product: CSARVPGHPLYEQYF. The genes are TRBV20-1 and TRBJ2-7; perhaps TRBD1 as D (6 bases). The CDR3 has 15 amino acids. Trimming stripped 1 base from V and 4 bases from J, with 17 bases between. CDR1 is DFQATT and CDR2 is SNEGSKA in the germline V gene (reference sequence).

The J gene is TRBJ1-4, the V gene TRBV7-9; D is undetermined. Germline lookup yields CDR1 SEHNR and CDR2 FQNEAQ (reference sequence). Between the trimmed V and J ends, which lost 5 bases and 1 base, there was a span of 8 bases. The CDR3 is made up of 14 amino acids. CDR3: CASSRLGTNEKLFF. CDR3 nucleotide sequence: TGTGCCAGCAGCCGGCTCGGAACTAATGAAAAACTGTTTTTT. The whole variable domain, remainder taken from reference TRBV7-9 and TRBJ1-4, is DTGVSQNPRHKITKRGQNVTFRCDPISEHNRLYWYRQTLGQGPEFLTYFQNEAQLEKSRLLSDRFSAERPKGSFSTLEIQRTEQGDSAMYLCASSRLGTNEKLFFGSGTQLSVL.

The J gene is TRBJ2-1, the V gene TRBV29-1, with 7 bases that match TRBD2. There are 14 residues in the CDR3. The germline gives CDR1 SQVTM, CDR2 ANQGSEA. After removal of 5 bases from V and 10 bases from J, the junction contained 14 bases not matched to a gene. The CDR3 region is CSVSKLTSRREQFF. The CDR3 DNA follows: TGCAGCGTTTCTAAGTTGACTAGCAGGAGGGAGCAGTTCTTC.

The DNA of the CDR3 is TGTACCACCCAGTCCGCCATGAACACTGAAGCTTTCTTT. It specifies CTTQSAMNTEAFF. The V gene is TRBV10-3, the J gene TRBJ1-1; the D is unclear. This CDR3 comprises 13 residues. From germline, CDR1 is ENHRY and CDR2 SYGVKD.

For the CDR3, the DNA is TGTGCCAGCAGCACAAGACCTAGCACAGATACGCAGTATTTT. Translated, it gives CASSTRPSTDTQYF. The rearrangement joins TRBV9 to TRBJ2-3; D not certain. CDR3 length: 14 residues. The germline V gene encodes CDR1 SGDLS and CDR2 YYNGEE. V shed 4 bases and J shed 0 bases, with 9 bases lying between them.

The chain uses TRBV20-1 and TRBJ1-5; D not certain. The CDR3 length is 12 residues. Trimming stripped 3 bases from V and 5 bases from J, with 8 bases between. Germline loops: CDR1 DFQATT, CDR2 SNEGSKA (reference sequence). DNA for the CDR3: TGCAGTGCTAGCCCTTGGGATCAGCCCCAGCATTTT. Protein product: CSASPWDQPQHF.

The gene calls are TRBV20-1 and TRBJ2-3, with 8 bases fitting TRBD1. CDR3 length: 15 residues. The ends lost 2 bases at V and 0 bases at J; junction bases unmatched: 4. Germline V CDR1 and CDR2: DFQATT, SNEGSKA (reference sequence). CDR3 residues: CSARSRQGSTDTQYF. The CDR3 DNA follows: TGCAGTGCTAGATCCAGACAGGGGAGCACAGATACGCAGTATTTT.

Concerning this clonotype itself: This may come from a read error, since a much larger clone is one base off. The chain carries TRBV5-1 and TRBJ2-7; TRBD2 agrees at 12 bases. CDR3 length: 17 residues. The germline CDR1 and CDR2 sequences are SGHRS and YFSETQ. The V segment lost 4 bases and the J segment 5 bases; nucleotides outside the gene matches: 13. The CDR3 bases are TGCGCCAGCAGCGACGGAAGGACTAGCGGGATAAGCGACGAGCAGTACTTC. It encodes CASSDGRTSGISDEQYF.

This clonotype was observed a few times. The chain joins TRBV9 to TRBJ2-7; either TRBD1 or TRBD2 may fit D (7 bases each). Trimming stripped 3 bases from V and 5 bases from J, with 12 bases between. This CDR3 has 13 residues. Germline lookup yields CDR1 SGDLS and CDR2 YYNGEE. The CDR3 is CASSGEGQHEQYF. For the CDR3, the DNA is TGTGCCAGCAGCGGGGAGGGACAGCACGAGCAGTACTTC. Combining the CDR3 with reference TRBV9 and TRBJ2-7 gives the whole variable domain DSGVTQTPKHLITATGQRVTLRCSPRSGDLSVYWYQQSLDQGLQFLIQYYNGEERAKGNILERFSAQQFPDLHSELNLSSLELGDSALYFCASSGEGQHEQYFGPGTRLTVT.

The V and J genes are TRBV14 and TRBJ2-7, with 7 bases that match TRBD2. Trimming at V came to 0 bases and at J to 5 bases, leaving 7 bases not matched to a gene. This CDR3 region has 15 residues. CDR1 and CDR2 from the germline V gene are SGHDN and FVKESK. The CDR3 coding sequence is TGTGCCAGCAGCCAAGAAAGGGAGGGTTGGGACGAGCAGTACTTC. Its translation is CASSQEREGWDEQYF. Variable domain in full (rest from reference TRBV14 and TRBJ2-7): EAGVTQFPSHSVIEKGQTVTLRCDPISGHDNLYWYRRVMGKEIKFLLHFVKESKQDESGMPNNRFLAERTGGTYSTLKVQPAELEDSGVYFCASSQEREGWDEQYFGPGTRLTVT.

The chain has TRBV6-1 and TRBJ2-7; 8 bases map to TRBD1. The V gene's germline CDR1 is MNHNS and CDR2 SASEGT. The CDR3 contains 15 residues. The trim removed 2 bases at V and 7 bases at J, leaving 10 bases unmatched. The CDR3 is CASSEHRTGYVEQYF. As DNA, the CDR3 is TGTGCCAGCAGTGAACACCGGACAGGGTATGTTGAGCAGTACTTC.

Only a few counts were recorded for this clonotype. The J gene is TRBJ1-1, the V gene TRBV19, with 8 bases that match TRBD1. The CDR3 sequence is 14 residues long. CDR1 is LNHDA and CDR2 is SQIVND in the germline V gene (reference sequence). J was trimmed by 2 bases and V by 10 bases; bases with no gene match: 9. The CDR3 reads CATSDRAINTEAFF. Here the CDR3 DNA reads TGTGCCACCTCGGACAGGGCGATCAACACTGAAGCTTTCTTT.

This clonotype was seen repeatedly, ten times or more. The CDR3 sequence: CASSLDGVPDRRLSNQPQHF. CDR3 in DNA: TGTGCCAGCAGCTTAGATGGCGTCCCCGACAGGAGACTTAGCAATCAGCCCCAGCATTTT. The rearrangement joins TRBV7-8 to TRBJ1-5; a possible D gene is TRBD1 (6 bases). The CDR3 covers 20 residues. V lost 1 base, J lost 0 bases, and 22 bases lay in between. CDR1 SGHVS and CDR2 FQNEAQ come from the germline V gene.